Listed below are T cell receptor beta chains from one sample, sequenced in a study of T cells in Graves' hyperthyroidism and ophthalmopathy. One entry per CDR3 protein results from TCRdb running MiXCR on the multiplex PCR reads. The sample holds 500,000 to 600,000 distinct CDR3 sequences, roughly 46% seen once. The sequenced sample was peripheral blood or thyroid tissue (not recorded which). Receptor source: a young woman with Graves' hyperthyroidism. Each CDR3 is given with its conserved first and last residue. Each record gives: D gene, V gene, clone size, J gene, CDR3 DNA, CDR3 protein. A D gene is named only where the DNA matches it firmly. Some rows mark clone size as missing; the rest say once, few, many or name a class of expanded clone.

D: TRBD1; V: TRBV5-6; size: NA; J: TRBJ2-7; DNA: TGTGCCAGCAGCTCCGACAGAGGACAGGGGGGGGGTCGTCGGTACTTC; CDR3: CASSSDRGQGGGRRYF
D: NA; V: TRBV5-1; size: many; J: TRBJ1-1; DNA: TGCGCCAGCAGCTTGGGGGTCCTGACCCCTGAAGCTTTCTTT; CDR3: CASSLGVLTPEAFF
D: NA; V: TRBV2; size: few; J: TRBJ2-5; DNA: TGTGCCAGCAGTGAAAGCGGGGAGACCCAGTACTTC; CDR3: CASSESGETQYF
D: NA; V: TRBV20-1; size: NA; J: TRBJ1-3; DNA: TGCAGTGCCAGCAAGCCAATGGACAGCTCTGGAAACACCATATATTTT; CDR3: CSASKPMDSSGNTIYF
D: TRBD1; V: TRBV7-9; size: many; J: TRBJ1-1; DNA: TGTGCCAGCAGCTTAGGACCCGACAGGGCGACTGAAGCTTTCTTT; CDR3: CASSLGPDRATEAFF
D: TRBD2; V: TRBV7-8; size: NA; J: TRBJ2-7; DNA: TGTGCCAGCAGCTCATCAGCGGGAGAGCCCAACGAGCAGTACTTC; CDR3: CASSSSAGEPNEQYF
D: TRBD2; V: TRBV4-1; size: NA; J: TRBJ2-2; DNA: TGCGCCAGCAGCCGAGACACACTAGCGGCCAGGACCGGGGAGCTGTTTTTT; CDR3: CASSRDTLAARTGELFF
D: NA; V: TRBV9; size: many; J: TRBJ1-2; DNA: TGTGCCAGCAGCCACCCAGGCTGGGGCTATGGCTACACCTTC; CDR3: CASSHPGWGYGYTF
D: NA; V: TRBV11-2; size: NA; J: TRBJ1-6; DNA: TGTGCCAGCAGCTTAGGGACGGGGGTTTTTTATTCACCCCTCCACTTT; CDR3: CASSLGTGVFYSPLHF
D: NA; V: TRBV20-1; size: NA; J: TRBJ2-7; DNA: TGCAGTGCTAGAGATCCCCGGGGGCAGGACGAGCAGTACTTC; CDR3: CSARDPRGQDEQYF